This TCR beta chain was identified during a study of blood T cells in healthy people across ages (dated by TCRdb to the mid-2010s). Regarding the study in general: In model experiments, roughly one uniquely barcoded TCR beta cDNA molecule per two T cells was captured by template switching. To track age-related changes in TCR beta repertoire diversity, the study relied on deep sequencing normalized with unique cDNA molecular identifiers. The donors were split into four age groups: young (average around 16 years), middle-aged (nearly 40), aged (more than 55) and long-lived (over 80). To avoid experimental bias, donors of different ages were randomly spread across the sequencing lanes. Two additional independent replicas of 1 million unique cDNA reads from the same blood draw were analyzed for two donors (one aged 18 to 29 and one aged 80 or older). Here is what the overall study found, with its caveats: Since profiling was done on bulk unsorted PBMCs, naive and antigen-experienced compartments could not be conclusively compared. Estimates of total diversity from one million sequenced T cells were regarded as lower bounds and underestimates. As age increased, observed TCR beta diversity per million T cells dropped in a roughly linear way, and a significant reduction was already evident by age 40. Compared with the aged group, more naive CD4+ T cells, fewer expanded clones and increased TCR diversity were shown by the long-lived group, suggesting age selection. Donor CMV infection status was unknown, potentially confounding age-related changes in expanded clonotypes. The percentage of naive T cells measured by flow cytometry correlated strongly with observed TCR beta diversity.

To note about this clonotype: The antigen it recognizes is unknown. No much larger clone is present one base from it, and per-base qualities are unavailable.

V is shortened by 6 bases, J by 0 bases, and the region joining them spans 19 bases. CDR1 and CDR2 are drawn from the germline V gene: KGHSH, LQKENI. Its CDR3 holds 17 amino acids, cysteine through phenylalanine. The DNA shown is the 51-base CDR3, in frame from base 1. The library was produced with 5' RACE. Instrument used: Illumina HiSeq 2500. A second PCR of about 6 to 11 cycles was run with a J-beta primer mix and a sample-barcoded 5' primer. A template-switch 5' adaptor carrying 12 random nucleotides introduced a unique molecular identifier onto each TCR beta cDNA molecule. Each sample yielded at least 2.5 million CDR3-containing paired-end reads. First-strand cDNA synthesis was performed from all RNA using the Mint cDNA synthesis kit, with priming by a TRBC-specific oligonucleotide. After uracil-DNA glycosylase treatment, a first 18-cycle PCR used universal primers M1SS and BC2_uni_R on all cDNA. The original pipeline was this. Each sample was normalized by randomly selecting 1 million high-quality reads, each carrying a distinct molecular identifier. Reads sharing molecular identifiers were discarded rather than binned into consensus sequences. CDR3 identification, clonotype clustering and error correction used MiTCR with a Q25 quality threshold and the strictest error-elimination algorithm. A nonparametric unseen species model using Euler transformation provided a lower-bound estimate of total TCR beta diversity. In-frame beta chains were kept once TCRdb had trimmed the public reads at Q25 with fastp and called clones with MiXCR. Every distinct CDR3 protein forms one entry, paired with its most common genes and DNA. What appears here as the V and J calls and clone size reflects TCRdb's work, not the paper's. The sample includes about 970,000 distinct CDR3 sequences, with 45% to 60% observed a single time. Of the sample, around 21% falls within the top ten clones.

The roughly 39 donors, aged about 6 to 95 years, were systemically healthy Caucasian individuals from Russia. Around 10 milliliters of peripheral blood were drawn from each donor into EDTA-treated Vacutainer tubes. PBMCs were isolated by Ficoll-Paque density-gradient centrifugation, with at least 6 million obtained per sample. Trizol reagent was used to extract total RNA from the PBMCs, yielding at least 5 micrograms per sample. For every donor, an aliquot of PBMCs went through flow cytometry to measure the percentages of naive CD45RAhigh/CD27high T cells. The V and J genes are TRBV18 and TRBJ2-3; TRBD2 might be the D gene, on 6 matching bases. The sequenced material came from blood. The clonotype was recovered from a woman aged 60-75 years in good health. The sequence in DNA is TGTGCCAGCTCTATAGGTGCGGGGAGCGGTAGCACAGATACGCAGTATTTT. It is translated as CASSIGAGSGSTDTQYF. Here the CDR3 is joined to the reference TRBV18 and TRBJ2-3 genes, and the full variable domain is: NAGVMQNPRHLVRRRGQEARLRCSPMKGHSHVYWYRQLPEEGLKFMVYLQKENIIDESGMPKERFSAEFPKEGPSILRIQQVVRGDSAAYFCASSIGAGSGSTDTQYFGPGTRLTVL.